This T cell receptor (beta chain) originates from a study of blood T cell repertoires in COVID-19. In the study overall: The samples span acute and convalescent COVID-19 from the United States, Italy and Spain. The cDNA or gDNA used as material had been derived from T cells, B-cell-depleted T cells, or PBMCs.

Per the authors' pipeline: From reference gene primer amplification, estimates of nucleated cell counts were derived. The repertoire was sequenced with immunoSEQ multiplex PCR; TCRdb's copy has only in-frame clones and lacks some. V, J and clone size derive from that table, while D and trimming were established from the DNA sequence. This sample carries approximately 180,000 clones, 70% to 90% of them seen once, and the ten largest clones take approximately 11%. The sample consisted of peripheral blood. The clonotype was recovered from a human donor with active or convalescent COVID-19. The donor label of this sample is uncertain.

The CDR3 reads CASSTSTAQETQYF. CDR3 coding DNA: TGTGCCAGTAGTACCTCGACAGCCCAAGAGACCCAGTACTTC. V and J are TRBV19 and TRBJ2-5; possible D gene TRBD1, 5 bases. Germline CDR1 reads LNHDA; CDR2 reads SQIVND (reference sequence). This CDR3 contains 14 residues. Trimming removed 4 bases from V and 1 base from J, with 10 bases in between. Variable domain in full (rest from reference TRBV19 and TRBJ2-5): DGGITQSPKYLFRKEGQNVTLSCEQNLNHDAMYWYRQDPGQGLRLIYYSQIVNDFQKGDIAEGYSVSREKKESFPLTVTSAQKNPTAFYLCASSTSTAQETQYFGPGTRLLVL.